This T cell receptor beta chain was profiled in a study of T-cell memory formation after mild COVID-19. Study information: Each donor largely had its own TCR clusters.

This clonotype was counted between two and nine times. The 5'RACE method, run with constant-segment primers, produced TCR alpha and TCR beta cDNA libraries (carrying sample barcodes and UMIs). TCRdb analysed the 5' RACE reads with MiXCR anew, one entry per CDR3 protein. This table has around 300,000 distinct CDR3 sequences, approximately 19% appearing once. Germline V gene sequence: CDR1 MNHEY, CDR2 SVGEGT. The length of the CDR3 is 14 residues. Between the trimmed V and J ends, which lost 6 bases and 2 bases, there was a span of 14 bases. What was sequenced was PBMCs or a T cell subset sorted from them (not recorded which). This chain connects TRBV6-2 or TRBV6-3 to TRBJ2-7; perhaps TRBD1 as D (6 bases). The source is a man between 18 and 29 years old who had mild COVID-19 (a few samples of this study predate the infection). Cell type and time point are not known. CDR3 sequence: CASRTGTNPYEQYF. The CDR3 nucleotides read TGTGCCAGCAGGACCGGGACAAACCCCTACGAGCAGTACTTC.